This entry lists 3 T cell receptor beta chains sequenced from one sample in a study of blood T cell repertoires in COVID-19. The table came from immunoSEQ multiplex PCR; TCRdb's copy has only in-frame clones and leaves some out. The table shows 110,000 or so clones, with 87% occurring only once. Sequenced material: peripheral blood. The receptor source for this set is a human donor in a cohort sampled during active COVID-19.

The CDR3 DNA sequence: TGTGCCAGCAGCTACCGGGATTACTTAGGAGGCTACACCTTC. Its translation: CASSYRDYLGGYTF. This chain connects TRBV13 to TRBJ1-2; D call uncertain. The germline V gene has CDR1 PRHDT and CDR2 FYEKMQ (reference sequence). V dropped 4 bases and J dropped 8 bases, with 17 bases sitting between them. This CDR3 is 14 amino acids long. Together with reference TRBV13 and TRBJ1-2, the CDR3 gives the full variable domain: AAGVIQSPRHLIKEKRETATLKCYPIPRHDTVYWYQQGPGQDPQFLISFYEKMQSDKGSIPDRFSAQQFSDYHSELNMSSLELGDSALYFCASSYRDYLGGYTFGSGTRLTVV.

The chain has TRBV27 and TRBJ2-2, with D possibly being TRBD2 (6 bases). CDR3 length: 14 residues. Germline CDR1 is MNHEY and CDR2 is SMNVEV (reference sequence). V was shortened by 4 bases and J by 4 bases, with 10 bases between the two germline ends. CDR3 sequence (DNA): TGTGCCAGCAGTTCGGGGGTGAGCACCGGGGAGCTGTTTTTT. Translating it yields CASSSGVSTGELFF.

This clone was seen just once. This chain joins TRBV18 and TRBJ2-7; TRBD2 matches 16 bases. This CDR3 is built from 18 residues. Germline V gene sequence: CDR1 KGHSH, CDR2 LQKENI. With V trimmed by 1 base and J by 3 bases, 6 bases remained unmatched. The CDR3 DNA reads TGTGCCAGCTCACCACTGGGGACTAGCGGGAGGGCCTACTACGAGCAGTACTTC. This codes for CASSPLGTSGRAYYEQYF.